What follows are 15 T cell receptor beta chains derived from one specimen sequenced in a study of blood T cell repertoires in COVID-19 (TCRdb year 2020). The receptor library was made with the immunoSEQ multiplex PCR assay. TCRdb re-hosts the immuneACCESS table, in-frame sequences only. Its copies lack some clones; in the studies checked, an unresolved V gene accounts for under half of them, and the cause for the rest is not known. This sample comprises 200,000 to 250,000 clones, 70% to 90% of them detected only once. About a tenth of the sample comes from the top ten. The specimen sequenced was PBMCs or T cells enriched from blood (not recorded which). The receptors stem from a man aged 25 to 40 who had recovered from COVID-19.

The chain carries TRBV3-1 (or the pseudogene TRBV3-2) and TRBJ2-5, with 15 bases identical to TRBD2. Trimming cost V 4 bases and J 2 bases; bases outside gene matches: 8. This CDR3 is 18 amino acids long. Germline CDR1 and CDR2: LGHDT and YNNKEL (reference sequence). In nucleotides, the CDR3 is TGTGCCAGCAGCCTATACCGGGGACTAGCGGGAGGACAAGAGACCCAGTACTTC. The encoded protein is CASSLYRGLAGGQETQYF.

The chain has TRBV7-9 and TRBJ1-2; no clear D gene. Per the germline V gene, CDR1 is SEHNR and CDR2 is FQNEAQ (reference sequence). The CDR3 spans 13 residues. The ends were cut back, 7 bases at V and 4 bases at J, with 13 bases in the middle. The CDR3 region has the DNA TGTGCCAGCACCCGGGAGCAGATCTATGGCTACACCTTC. It encodes CASTREQIYGYTF.

There are a few counts of this clone. V is TRBV7-8 and J is TRBJ2-1; 8 bases agree with TRBD2. From germline, CDR1 is SGHVS and CDR2 FQNEAQ. The CDR3 is made up of 17 amino acids. V was pared by 5 bases and J by 4 bases, with 13 bases of the junction left unmatched. As DNA, the CDR3 is TGTGCCAGCAGCGGTACTAGCGGAGGGTTGTTATACAATGAGCAGTTCTTC. This encodes CASSGTSGGLLYNEQFF.

The chain couples TRBV7-8 to TRBJ1-6; D perhaps matches TRBD1 (6 bases). Trimming cost V 5 bases and J 5 bases, with 19 bases left between them. This CDR3 contains 17 residues. Germline values: CDR1 SGHVS, CDR2 FQNEAQ. CDR3 sequence: CASSPLQAGANNSPLHF. The DNA for the CDR3 is TGTGCCAGCAGCCCGCTCCAGGCAGGGGCAAATAATTCACCCCTCCACTTT. Full variable domain (remainder filled in from reference TRBV7-8 and TRBJ1-6): GAGVSQSPRYKVAKRGQDVALRCDPISGHVSLFWYQQALGQGPEFLTYFQNEAQLDKSGLPSDRFFAERPEGSVSTLKIQRTQQEDSAVYLCASSPLQAGANNSPLHFGNGTRLTVT.

J is TRBJ2-1 and V is TRBV30, with 8 nucleotides matching TRBD1. Germline CDR1 reads GTSNPN; CDR2 reads SVGIG (reference sequence). The J segment lost 10 bases and the V segment lost 5 bases, leaving 7 bases of the junction unmatched. The CDR3 has 12 amino acids. CDR3 DNA: TGTGCCTGGGAACCAGGGGGCCCGGAGCAGTTCTTC. Encoded protein: CAWEPGGPEQFF.

This CDR3 is CASSQDRGSSYNSPLHF. DNA for the CDR3: TGCGCCAGCAGCCAAGATAGGGGATCATCCTATAATTCACCCCTCCACTTT. This sequence joins TRBV4-3 and TRBJ1-6; D might be TRBD1 (5 bases). Germline values: CDR1 LGHNA, CDR2 YSLEER. Trimming took off 0 bases at V and 1 base at J, with 10 bases between the two ends. The length of the CDR3 is 17 residues.

The chain links TRBV27 to TRBJ2-1; TRBD2 aligns across 7 bases. After removal of 7 bases from V and 0 bases from J, the junction contained 9 bases not matched to a gene. The CDR3 spans 16 residues. Germline CDR1 MNHEY, CDR2 SMNVEV (reference sequence). This CDR3 reads CASTPGGASSYNEQFF. DNA for the CDR3: TGTGCCAGCACCCCGGGGGGAGCGAGCTCCTACAATGAGCAGTTCTTC.

The V gene is TRBV4-1, the J gene TRBJ1-1; D possibly corresponds to TRBD1 (5 bases). This CDR3 has 16 amino acids. Germline loops: CDR1 MGHRA, CDR2 YSYEKL. Trimming pared 7 bases from V and 0 bases from J, leaving 18 bases between. CDR3 nucleotide sequence: TGCGCCAGCACCCGGACGTGGGGGGGAATGAACACTGAAGCTTTCTTT. Its translation is CASTRTWGGMNTEAFF.

The gene calls are TRBV30 and TRBJ1-1, with TRBD1 as a possible D gene (5 bases). Germline V CDR1 and CDR2: GTSNPN, SVGIG (reference sequence). This CDR3 region has 13 residues. The V and J ends lost 1 base and 5 bases respectively, with 11 bases between them. The CDR3, as DNA: TGTGCCTGGAGTGCCGGGGGAGGGACTGAAGCTTTCTTT. Translation gives CAWSAGGGTEAFF.

The V call is TRBV2, the J call TRBJ2-5; D is unresolved. The CDR3 loop spans 12 amino acids. The V gene lost 3 bases and the J gene lost 1 base, with 3 bases spanning the gap. Germline V gene data show CDR1 as SNHLY and CDR2 as FYNNEI. The CDR3 DNA is TGTGCCAGCAGTGACAGCCAAGAGACCCAGTACTTC. This encodes CASSDSQETQYF.

This clone has only one observation. V is TRBV28 and J is TRBJ2-7; TRBD1 agrees at 7 bases. Germline CDR1 reads MDHEN; CDR2 reads SYDVKM. The CDR3 consists of 15 residues. The V gene end was trimmed by 3 bases and the J gene end by 2 bases; junction bases not matched to a gene: 7. CDR3 sequence reads: CASSFGDRGTYEQYF. The CDR3 DNA sequence: TGTGCCAGCAGTTTCGGGGACAGAGGAACCTACGAGCAGTACTTC.

The gene calls are TRBV30 and TRBJ1-2; tentative D call: TRBD1 (5 bases). This CDR3 has 15 amino acids. The germline V gene has CDR1 GTSNPN and CDR2 SVGIG (reference sequence). In DNA, the CDR3 is TGTGCGTACGGACGCACGGGGCGGGATAACTATGGCTACACCTTC. Its translation: CAYGRTGRDNYGYTF. Filled out from reference TRBV30 and TRBJ1-2, the complete variable domain reads SQTIHQWPATLVQPVGSPLSLECTVEGTSNPNLYWYRQAAGRGLQLLFYSVGIGQISSEVPQNLSASRPQDRQFILSSKKLLLSDSGFYLCAYGRTGRDNYGYTFGSGTRLTVV.

J is TRBJ2-1 and V is TRBV3-1 (or the pseudogene TRBV3-2); 14 bases are shared with TRBD2. The V gene's germline CDR1 is LGHDT and CDR2 YNNKEL (reference sequence). The CDR3 runs to 14 residues. V dropped 4 bases and J dropped 15; count of bases not matched to a gene: 8. CDR3 bases: TGTGCCAGCAGCCCGGGACTAGCGGGAGTTCGGAGGTTCTTC. Its translation: CASSPGLAGVRRFF.

The rearrangement links TRBV28 to TRBJ1-1; TRBD1 might be the D (5 bases). Trimming removed 3 bases at V and 10 bases at J, with 15 bases between. The CDR3 extends over 13 amino acids. Germline V gene data show CDR1 as MDHEN and CDR2 as SYDVKM. The CDR3 sequence: CASSLPRVQGAFF. The CDR3, as DNA: TGTGCCAGCAGTTTGCCCAGGGTCCAGGGAGCTTTCTTT.

The chain carries TRBV18 and TRBJ2-7, with 9 bases that match TRBD1. The CDR3 has 14 amino acids. The germline V gene encodes CDR1 KGHSH and CDR2 LQKENI. With 3 bases clipped from V and 3 bases from J, the junction kept 3 bases outside the gene matches. In DNA form, the CDR3 reads TGTGCCAGCTCACCCACAGGGGGCCACTACGAGCAGTACTTC. It yields the protein CASSPTGGHYEQYF.